In this sample, the clone carrying this TCR beta chain turned up a few times. Its antigen remains unknown. ViraFEST used viral peptide pools to expand antigen-specific CD4+ T cells before sequencing. At the end of about 9 days of culture, CD4+ T cells were isolated. Two doses of either BNT162b2 or mRNA-1273 were given to each participant. Recipients of the vaccine had no prior SARS-CoV-2 infection and negative nucleocapsid antibodies. Wells each received over 1.5 million PBMC, cultured with 10 IU/ml IL-2 and around 10 ug/ml peptides. Days 3 and 7 saw half the medium replaced with IL-2 medium. Sequenced by immunoSEQ multiplex PCR; TCRdb stores in-frame clones only, minus some. The profile covers some 30,000 clones, with 55% to 70% appearing a single time and 7.5% to 9.5% taken by the ten largest. This specimen comes from a study of vaccination effects on CD4 cells after COVID-19. Study background: It was a median of 72 days after the second dose that post-vaccine samples were obtained.

Germline assignment: CDR1 ENHRY and CDR2 SYGVKD. Trimming left V 3 bases short and J 5 bases short, with 13 bases between. The CDR3 is 15 amino acids. This sample comprised CD4+ T cells from PBMCs cultured with SARS-CoV-2 spike peptides, obtained after COVID-19 vaccination. This clonotype was sampled from a human donor who received a COVID-19 vaccine. The V gene is TRBV10-3, the J gene TRBJ2-2; weak D call: TRBD1 (6 bases). CDR3 nucleotides: TGTGCCATCAGTGATGGCAGGGGTGGGACCGGGGAGCTGTTTTTT. It is translated as CAISDGRGGTGELFF.